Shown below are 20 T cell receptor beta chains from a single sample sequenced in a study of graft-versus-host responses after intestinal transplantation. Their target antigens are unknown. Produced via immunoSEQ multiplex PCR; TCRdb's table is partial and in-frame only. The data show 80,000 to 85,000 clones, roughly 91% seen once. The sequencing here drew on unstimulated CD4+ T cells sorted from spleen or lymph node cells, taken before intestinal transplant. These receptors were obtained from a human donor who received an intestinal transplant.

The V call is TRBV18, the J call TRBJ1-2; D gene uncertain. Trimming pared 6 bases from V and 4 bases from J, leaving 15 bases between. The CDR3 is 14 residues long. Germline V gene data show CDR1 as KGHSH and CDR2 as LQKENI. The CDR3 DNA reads TGTGCCAGCTCCCCCCCGGGTAGGAGCTATGGCTACACCTTC. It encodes CASSPPGRSYGYTF.

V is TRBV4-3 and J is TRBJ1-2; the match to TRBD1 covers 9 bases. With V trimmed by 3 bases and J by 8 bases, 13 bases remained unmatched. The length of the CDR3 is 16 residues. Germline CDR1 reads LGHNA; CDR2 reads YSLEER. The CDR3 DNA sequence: TGCGCCAGCAGCCAGGTTAAACAGGGGGCGTCGGACGGCTACACCTTC. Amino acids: CASSQVKQGASDGYTF.

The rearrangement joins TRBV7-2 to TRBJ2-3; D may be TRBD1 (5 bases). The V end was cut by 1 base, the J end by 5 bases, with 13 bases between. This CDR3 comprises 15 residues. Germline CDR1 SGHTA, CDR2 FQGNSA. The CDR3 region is CASSLDGHYVDTQYF. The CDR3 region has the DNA TGTGCCAGCAGCTTAGACGGACACTACGTAGATACGCAGTATTTT.

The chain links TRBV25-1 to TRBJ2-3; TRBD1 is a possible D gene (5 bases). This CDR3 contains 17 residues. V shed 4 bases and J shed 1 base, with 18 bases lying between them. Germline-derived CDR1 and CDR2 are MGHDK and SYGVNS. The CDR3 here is CASSGRSWGEGTDTQYF. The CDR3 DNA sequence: TGTGCCAGCAGTGGACGAAGCTGGGGCGAAGGCACAGATACGCAGTATTTT. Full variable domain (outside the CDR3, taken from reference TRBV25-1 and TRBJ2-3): EADIYQTPRYLVIGTGKKITLECSQTMGHDKMYWYQQDPGMELHLIHYSYGVNSTEKGDLSSESTVSRIRTEHFPLTLESARPSHTSQYLCASSGRSWGEGTDTQYFGPGTRLTVL.

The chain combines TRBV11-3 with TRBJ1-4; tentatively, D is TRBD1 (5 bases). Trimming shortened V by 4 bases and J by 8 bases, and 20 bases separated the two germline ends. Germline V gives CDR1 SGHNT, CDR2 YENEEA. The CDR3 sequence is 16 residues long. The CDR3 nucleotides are TGTGCCAGCAGCTATGGGCGTGGGGGGATTAACGAAAAACTGTTTTTT. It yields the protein CASSYGRGGINEKLFF.

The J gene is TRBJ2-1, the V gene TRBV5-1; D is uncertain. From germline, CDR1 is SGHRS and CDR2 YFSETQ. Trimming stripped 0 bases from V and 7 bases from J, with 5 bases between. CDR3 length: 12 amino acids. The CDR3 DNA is TGCGCCAGCAGCTTGGAACTGAATGAGCAGTTCTTC. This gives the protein CASSLELNEQFF.

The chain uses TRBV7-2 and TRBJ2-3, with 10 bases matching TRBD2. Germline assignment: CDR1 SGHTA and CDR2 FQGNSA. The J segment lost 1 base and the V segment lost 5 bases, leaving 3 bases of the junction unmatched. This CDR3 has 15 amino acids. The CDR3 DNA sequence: TGTGCCAGCAGCGGAGCGGGGGGGCGCACAGATACGCAGTATTTT. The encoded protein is CASSGAGGRTDTQYF.

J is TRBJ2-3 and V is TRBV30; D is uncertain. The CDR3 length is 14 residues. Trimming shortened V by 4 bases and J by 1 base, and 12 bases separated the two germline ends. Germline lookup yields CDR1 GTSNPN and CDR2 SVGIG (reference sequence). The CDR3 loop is CAWTPGRGTDTQYF. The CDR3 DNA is TGTGCCTGGACCCCAGGCCGAGGCACAGATACGCAGTATTTT.

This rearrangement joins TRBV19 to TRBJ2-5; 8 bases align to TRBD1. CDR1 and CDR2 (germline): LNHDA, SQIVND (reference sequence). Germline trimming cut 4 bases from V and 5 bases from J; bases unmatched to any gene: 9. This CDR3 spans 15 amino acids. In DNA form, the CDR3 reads TGTGCCAGTAGTACCCAGGGGGCGGGATGGGAGACCCAGTACTTC. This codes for CASSTQGAGWETQYF.

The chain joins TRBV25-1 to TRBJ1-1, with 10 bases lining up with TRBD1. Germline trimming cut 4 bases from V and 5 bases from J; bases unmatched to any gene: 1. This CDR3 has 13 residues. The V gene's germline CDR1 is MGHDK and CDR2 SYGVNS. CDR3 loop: CASSVGQGTEAFF. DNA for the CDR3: TGTGCCAGCAGTGTGGGACAGGGGACTGAAGCTTTCTTT.

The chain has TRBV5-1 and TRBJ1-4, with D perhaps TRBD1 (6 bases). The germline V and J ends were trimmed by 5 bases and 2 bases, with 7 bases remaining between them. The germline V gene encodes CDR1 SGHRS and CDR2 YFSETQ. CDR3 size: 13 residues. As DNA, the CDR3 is TGCGCCAGCAGACAGGGTACTAATGAAAAACTGTTTTTT. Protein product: CASRQGTNEKLFF.

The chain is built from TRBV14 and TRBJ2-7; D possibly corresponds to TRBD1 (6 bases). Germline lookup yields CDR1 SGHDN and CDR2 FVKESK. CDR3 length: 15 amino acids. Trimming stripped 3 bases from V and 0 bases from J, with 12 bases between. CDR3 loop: CASSHTGTTSYEQYF. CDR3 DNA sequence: TGTGCCAGCAGCCATACTGGGACAACCTCCTACGAGCAGTACTTC.

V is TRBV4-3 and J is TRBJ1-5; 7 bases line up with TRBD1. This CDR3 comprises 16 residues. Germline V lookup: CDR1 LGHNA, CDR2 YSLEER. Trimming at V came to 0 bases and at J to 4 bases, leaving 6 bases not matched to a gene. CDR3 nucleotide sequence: TGCGCCAGCAGCCAAGATTTGAGACAGGGAAATCAGCCCCAGCATTTT. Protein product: CASSQDLRQGNQPQHF.

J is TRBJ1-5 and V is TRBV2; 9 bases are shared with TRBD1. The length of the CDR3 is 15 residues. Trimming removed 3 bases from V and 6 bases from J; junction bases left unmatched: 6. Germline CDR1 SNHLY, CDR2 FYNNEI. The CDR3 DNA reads TGTGCCAGCAGTGAGGGACAGGGACAGGGTCAGCCCCAGCATTTT. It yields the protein CASSEGQGQGQPQHF.

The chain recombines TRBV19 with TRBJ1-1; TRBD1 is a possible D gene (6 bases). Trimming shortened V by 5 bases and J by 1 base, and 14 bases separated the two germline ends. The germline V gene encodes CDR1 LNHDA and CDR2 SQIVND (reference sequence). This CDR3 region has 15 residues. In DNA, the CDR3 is TGTGCCAGTAGTTATCTCATGGGACAGAACACTGAAGCTTTCTTT. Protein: CASSYLMGQNTEAFF. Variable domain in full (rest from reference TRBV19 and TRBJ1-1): DGGITQSPKYLFRKEGQNVTLSCEQNLNHDAMYWYRQDPGQGLRLIYYSQIVNDFQKGDIAEGYSVSREKKESFPLTVTSAQKNPTAFYLCASSYLMGQNTEAFFGQGTRLTVV.

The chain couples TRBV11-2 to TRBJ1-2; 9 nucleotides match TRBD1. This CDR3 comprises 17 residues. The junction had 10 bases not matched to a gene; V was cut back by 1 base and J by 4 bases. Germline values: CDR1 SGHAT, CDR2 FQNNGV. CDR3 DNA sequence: TGTGCCAGCAGCTTAGCCCCACAGGGGGCGGCCGTCTATGGCTACACCTTC. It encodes CASSLAPQGAAVYGYTF.

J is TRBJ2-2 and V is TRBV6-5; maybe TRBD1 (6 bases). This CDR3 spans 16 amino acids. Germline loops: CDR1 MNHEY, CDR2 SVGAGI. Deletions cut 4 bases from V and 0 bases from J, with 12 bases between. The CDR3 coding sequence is TGTGCCAGCAGTTTTACAGGGCTCGCGAACACCGGGGAGCTGTTTTTT. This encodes CASSFTGLANTGELFF.

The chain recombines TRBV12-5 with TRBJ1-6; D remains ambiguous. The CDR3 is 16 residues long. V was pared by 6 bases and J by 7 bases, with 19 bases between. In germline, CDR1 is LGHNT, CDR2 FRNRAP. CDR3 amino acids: CASGRQTPLGNSPLHF. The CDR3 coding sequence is TGTGCTAGTGGCCGCCAGACACCTCTTGGGAATTCACCCCTCCACTTT.

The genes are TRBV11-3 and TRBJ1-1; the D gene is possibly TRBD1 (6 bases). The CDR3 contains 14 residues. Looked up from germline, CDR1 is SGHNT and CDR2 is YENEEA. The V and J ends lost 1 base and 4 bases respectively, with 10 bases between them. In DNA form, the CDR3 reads TGTGCCAGCAGCTTAGCCAGCAGGGGCACTGAAGCTTTCTTT. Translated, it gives CASSLASRGTEAFF.

The CDR3 coding sequence is TGTGCCAGCAGCCTTACTCCGCAGGGCTCCTACGAGCAGTACTTC. Amino acids: CASSLTPQGSYEQYF. The chain has TRBV6-5 and TRBJ2-5; maybe TRBD1 (5 bases). The end of the DNA fits TRBJ2-7 better, so the J call may be wrong. Germline lookup yields CDR1 MNHEY and CDR2 SVGAGI. The CDR3 contains 15 residues.